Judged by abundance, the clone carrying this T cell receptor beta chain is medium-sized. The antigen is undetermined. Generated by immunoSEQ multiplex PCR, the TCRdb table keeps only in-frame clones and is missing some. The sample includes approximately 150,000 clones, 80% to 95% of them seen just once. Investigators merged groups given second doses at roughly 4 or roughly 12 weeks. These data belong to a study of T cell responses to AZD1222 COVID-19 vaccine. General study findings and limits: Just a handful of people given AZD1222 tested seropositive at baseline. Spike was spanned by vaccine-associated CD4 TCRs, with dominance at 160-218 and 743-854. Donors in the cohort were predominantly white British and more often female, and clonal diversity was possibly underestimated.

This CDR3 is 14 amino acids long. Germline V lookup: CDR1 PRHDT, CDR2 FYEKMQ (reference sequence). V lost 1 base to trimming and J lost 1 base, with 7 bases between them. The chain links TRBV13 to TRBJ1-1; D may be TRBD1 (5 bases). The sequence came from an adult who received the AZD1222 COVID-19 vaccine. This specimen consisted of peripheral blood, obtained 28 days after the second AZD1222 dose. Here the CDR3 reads CASSLVGENTEAFF. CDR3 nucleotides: TGTGCCAGCAGCTTAGTAGGGGAGAACACTGAAGCTTTCTTT.